This T cell receptor (beta chain) was profiled in a study of OX40 agonist ivuxolimab in advanced cancers. General notes on the study: Ivuxolimab was an agonistic, fully human IgG2 monoclonal antibody directed against OX40 (CD134), a costimulatory receptor. Intravenous ivuxolimab was administered to patients every 2 weeks at six dose levels: 0.01, 0.1, 0.3, 1.5, 3 and 10 mg/kg. Of the roughly 51 patients in dose escalation, around 19 had hepatocellular carcinoma, approximately 15 had melanoma, 9 had renal cell carcinoma and 9 had head and neck cancer. The dose-escalation cohort was approximately 83% male with a mean age of around 64 years, ranging from roughly 20 to 80. Patients were allowed to have had prior anti-PD-1, anti-PD-L1 or anti-CTLA-4 therapy, and approximately 43% of the dose-escalation patients had previously received checkpoint inhibitors. Three dose-escalation patients achieved partial responses, one with hepatocellular carcinoma and two with cutaneous melanoma. The purpose of peripheral TCRbeta sequencing was to test whether ivuxolimab changed TCR sequence diversity and led to clonal T-cell expansion. The paper describes the monotherapy dose-escalation part (N of about 54 patients) of the phase I trial of ivuxolimab. General study outcomes and caveats: In the 0.1-3.0 mg/kg groups, partial responders were among the patients with the lowest normalized peripheral clonal expansion, particularly in CD8+ T cells. The antigen specificity of the clonally expanded peripheral T cells was not determined. Low levels of normalized T-cell clonal expansion were also seen in some nonresponding patients. On average, CD8+ T cells showed more expanded clones than CD4+ T cells after ivuxolimab. At doses of 0.1 to 3.0 mg/kg, clonal expansion of both CD4+ and CD8+ blood T cells was observed from baseline to week 6.

Trimming accounts for 2 bases at V and 6 bases at J, while the number of junction bases matched to no gene is 6. Taken from the germline V gene, the CDR1 and CDR2 loops are MDHEN and SYDVKM. From the cysteine up to the phenylalanine, the CDR3 has a length of 15 residues. The CDR3 DNA has 45 bases and is translated from base 1. For this clone: This clone's antigen is unknown. No base-level quality is on record; no much larger clone is a single base apart.

To sequence the TCRbeta CDR3 region, genomic DNA was isolated from the sorted cells. The immunoSEQ Assay was used to sequence the TCRbeta CDR3 regions. Imported from immuneACCESS, the table was reduced by TCRdb to in-frame sequences with V and J called. These copies leave out some clones; in studies compared against another copy, an unresolved V gene accounts for under half, and the cause of the remainder is not known. Across this sample there are 55,000 to 80,000 clones, with about 86% seen only once. The ten top clones hold approximately 0.99% of the sample. Patients with autoimmune disease history or receiving systemic immunosuppression were excluded from the trial. Peripheral blood for TCR sequencing was drawn from every dose cohort at baseline, at cycle 4 day 1 and at cycle 7 day 1. Samples were obtained from an open-label, multicenter, first-in-human phase I dose-escalation trial of ivuxolimab. The trial enrolled adults with locally advanced or metastatic head and neck squamous cell, hepatocellular, melanoma or renal cell carcinoma. Before TCR sequencing, CD4+ T cells and CD8+ T cells from peripheral blood were sorted into separate populations.

The sample was CD4+ or CD8+ T cells sorted from blood, taken in a trial of the OX40 agonist ivuxolimab. The chain joins TRBV28 to TRBJ1-5; 8 junctional bases match TRBD1. The TCR was taken from an adult with an advanced solid tumor such as melanoma, head and neck, liver or kidney cancer. The DNA reads TGTGCCAGCAGTTTAGCAGCAGGGGGCAGTCAGCCCCAGCATTTT. It specifies CASSLAAGGSQPQHF.